A single sample is the source of the 3 T cell receptor beta chains below, sequenced in a study of blood T cell repertoires in COVID-19. Method: immunoSEQ multiplex PCR; TCRdb's copy keeps in-frame clones and lacks some. The table lists 150,000 to 200,000 clones, over 65% of them singletons. The specimen sequenced was peripheral blood. These receptor sequences come from a woman older than 75 with acute or convalescent COVID-19.

The chain has TRBV6-6 and TRBJ1-4; 11 bases map to TRBD1. V shed 5 bases and J 7 bases; nucleotides not matched to a gene: 6. The CDR3 totals 15 residues. Germline CDR1 and CDR2: MNHNY and SVGAGI (reference sequence). The CDR3 DNA reads as TGTGCCAGCAGTACGGGACAGGGGGTTACTGAAAAACTGTTTTTT. Encoded protein: CASSTGQGVTEKLFF.

The genes are TRBV28 and TRBJ1-1, with TRBD1 as a possible D gene (6 bases). CDR1 MDHEN and CDR2 SYDVKM come from the germline V gene. The CDR3 spans 16 residues. The germline V and J ends were trimmed by 3 bases and 6 bases, with 20 bases remaining between them. The chain's CDR3 is CASSLGGRLIVPEAFF. For the CDR3, the DNA is TGTGCCAGCAGTTTGGGGGGGCGACTTATAGTTCCTGAAGCTTTCTTT.

The gene calls are TRBV14 and TRBJ2-1, with TRBD2 matching over 7 bases. The V gene end was trimmed by 1 base and the J gene end by 4 bases; junction bases not matched to a gene: 1. The germline CDR1 and CDR2 sequences are SGHDN and FVKESK. This CDR3 contains 14 residues. CDR3 protein: CASSQAGGYNEQFF. CDR3 DNA sequence: TGTGCCAGCAGCCAAGCCGGGGGGTACAATGAGCAGTTCTTC. The variable domain in full, with the rest retrieved from reference TRBV14 and TRBJ2-1, is EAGVTQFPSHSVIEKGQTVTLRCDPISGHDNLYWYRRVMGKEIKFLLHFVKESKQDESGMPNNRFLAERTGGTYSTLKVQPAELEDSGVYFCASSQAGGYNEQFFGPGTRLTVL.